The T cell receptor (beta chain) described here comes from a study of blood T cell repertoires in COVID-19. As for the study in general: Sites across the United States, Italy and Spain contributed samples from acute and convalescent COVID-19. PBMCs, B-cell-depleted T cells, or T cells provided the cDNA or gDNA that made up the material.

Trimming cost V 5 bases and J 5 bases, with 10 bases left between them. This CDR3 comprises 13 residues. Source study methods: How many nucleated cells were present was estimated from reference gene primer amplification. Method: immunoSEQ multiplex PCR; TCRdb's copy keeps in-frame clones and lacks some. That table supplies the V and J calls and clone size; D and trimming were determined from the DNA. This table holds just under 85,000 clones, around 87% found once. This sequence joins TRBV12-3 or TRBV12-4 and TRBJ1-5, with D maybe TRBD1 (6 bases). Material for sequencing was peripheral blood. This TCR was recovered from an elderly man with active or convalescent COVID-19. The CDR3 region has the DNA TGTGCCAGCAGTCGGAGGACAGATCAGCCCCAGCATTTT. This encodes CASSRRTDQPQHF.